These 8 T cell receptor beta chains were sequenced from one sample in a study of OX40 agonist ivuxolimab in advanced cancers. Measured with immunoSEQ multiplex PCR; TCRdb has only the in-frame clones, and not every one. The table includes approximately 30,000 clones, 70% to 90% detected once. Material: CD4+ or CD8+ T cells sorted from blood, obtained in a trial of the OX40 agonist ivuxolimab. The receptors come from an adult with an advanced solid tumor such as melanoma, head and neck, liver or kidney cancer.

CDR3 DNA: TGTGCCACAGGGCTAGCGGGAAACACCGGGGAGCTGTTTTTT. This gives the protein CATGLAGNTGELFF. The chain is built from TRBV19 and TRBJ2-2; 9 nucleotides align to TRBD2. V lost 10 bases, J lost 2 bases, and 5 bases stayed unmatched. CDR3 length: 14 residues. Germline V lookup: CDR1 LNHDA, CDR2 SQIVND (reference sequence).

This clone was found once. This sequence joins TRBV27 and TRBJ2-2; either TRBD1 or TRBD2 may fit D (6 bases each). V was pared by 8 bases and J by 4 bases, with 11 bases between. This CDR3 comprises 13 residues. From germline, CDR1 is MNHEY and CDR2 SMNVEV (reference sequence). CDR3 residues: CASSWGATGELFF. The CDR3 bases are TGTGCCAGCTCCTGGGGGGCCACCGGGGAGCTGTTTTTT.

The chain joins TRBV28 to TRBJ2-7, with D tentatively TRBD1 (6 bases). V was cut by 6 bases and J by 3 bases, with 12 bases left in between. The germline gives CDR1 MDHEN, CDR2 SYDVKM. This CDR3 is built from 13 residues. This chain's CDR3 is CASSATGGYEQYF. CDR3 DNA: TGTGCCAGCAGCGCGACAGGTGGCTACGAGCAGTACTTC.

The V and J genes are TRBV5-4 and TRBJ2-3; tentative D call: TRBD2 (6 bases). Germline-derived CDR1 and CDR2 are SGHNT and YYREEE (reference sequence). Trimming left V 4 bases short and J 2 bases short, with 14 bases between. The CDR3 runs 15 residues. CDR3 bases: TGTGCCAGCAGCAGAGGAACGGGGGACACAGATACGCAGTATTTT. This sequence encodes CASSRGTGDTDTQYF.

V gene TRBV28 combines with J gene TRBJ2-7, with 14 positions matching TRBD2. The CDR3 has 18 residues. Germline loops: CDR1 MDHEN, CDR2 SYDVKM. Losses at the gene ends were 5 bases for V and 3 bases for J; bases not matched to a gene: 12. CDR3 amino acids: CASSPGTSGRLVYYEQYF. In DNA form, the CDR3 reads TGTGCCAGCAGTCCCGGGACTAGCGGGAGACTGGTTTACTACGAGCAGTACTTC.

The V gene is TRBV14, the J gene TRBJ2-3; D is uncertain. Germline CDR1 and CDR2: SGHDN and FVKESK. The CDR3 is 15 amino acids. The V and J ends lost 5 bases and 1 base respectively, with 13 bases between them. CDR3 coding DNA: TGTGCCAGCAGCTCAATTGTCCAGGGCACAGATACGCAGTATTTT. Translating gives CASSSIVQGTDTQYF.

CDR3 loop: CASSYSGGAATDTQYF. The CDR3 region has the DNA TGTGCCAGCAGCTACTCGGGGGGGGCAGCCACAGATACGCAGTATTTT. The chain recombines TRBV7-9 with TRBJ2-3, with TRBD2 matching 8 bases. The V segment lost 4 bases and the J segment 2 bases; nucleotides outside the gene matches: 8. This CDR3 comprises 16 residues. Germline loops: CDR1 SEHNR, CDR2 FQNEAQ (reference sequence).

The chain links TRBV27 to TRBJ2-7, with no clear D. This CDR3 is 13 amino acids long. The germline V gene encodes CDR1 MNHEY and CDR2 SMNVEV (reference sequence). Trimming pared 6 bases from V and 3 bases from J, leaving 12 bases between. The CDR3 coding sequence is TGTGCCAGCAGCCCCAGTGTGTACTACGAGCAGTACTTC. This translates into CASSPSVYYEQYF.